This T cell receptor beta chain was observed in a study of Tregs in tolerant kidney transplant recipients. Germline lookup yields CDR1 SGHVS and CDR2 FQNEAQ. The CDR3 runs 14 residues. The V end was cut by 0 bases, the J end by 4 bases, with 7 bases between. Only in-frame clones appear in the TCRdb table, and some are missing; sequencing was by immunoSEQ multiplex PCR. The sample records 120,000 or so clones, roughly nine tenths being singletons. This clone was seen a single time. The rearrangement links TRBV7-8 to TRBJ1-5, with D unclear. The sequenced sample was CD4+ T cells from blood. The TCR comes from a human donor in good health. The DNA of the CDR3 is TGTGCCAGCAGCTTAGCAGTGGGGAATCAGCCCCAGCATTTT. Protein: CASSLAVGNQPQHF.